One and the same sample provided the 22 T cell receptor beta chains below, sequenced in a study of shared clonotypes between healthy human individuals. The protocol was immunoSEQ multiplex PCR, while the TCRdb copy is restricted to in-frame clones and leaves out a portion. In the table there are about half a million clones, about 85% of which are singletons. Sequencing was carried out using PBMCs. These receptors all stem from a woman aged 40 to 50 in good health. Some clones in this sample may be carry-over from other donors' samples.

A single count supports this clone. The chain employs TRBV5-6 and TRBJ2-2; no firm D call. The CDR3 spans 17 residues. V lost 0 bases and J 3 bases, leaving 15 bases between the germline ends. Germline V lookup: CDR1 SGHDT, CDR2 YYEEEE. The CDR3 loop is CASSLVGQIDYTGELFF. As DNA, the CDR3 is TGTGCCAGCAGCTTGGTCGGTCAGATCGATTACACCGGGGAGCTGTTTTTT.

A single count supports this clone. The chain couples TRBV6-1 to TRBJ1-2, with D unclear. This CDR3 comprises 13 residues. Germline CDR1 MNHNS, CDR2 SASEGT. Trimming took 1 base from V and 5 from J, leaving 8 bases between them. CDR3 amino acids: CASSEGARYGYTF. The CDR3 nucleotides read TGTGCCAGCAGTGAAGGGGCTCGGTATGGCTACACCTTC.

The table lists this clone with a few counts. The rearrangement uses TRBV11-2 and TRBJ2-7, with TRBD1 matching over 8 bases. The V and J ends lost 5 bases and 3 bases, in that order; junction bases with no gene match: 6. Germline loops: CDR1 SGHAT, CDR2 FQNNGV. There are 14 residues in the CDR3. The chain's CDR3 is CASSPDRGGYEQYF. CDR3 nucleotides: TGTGCCAGCAGCCCCGACAGGGGTGGCTACGAGCAGTACTTC.

The chain combines TRBV19 with TRBJ2-1, with 7 nucleotides matching TRBD2. The CDR3 consists of 14 residues. V lost 5 bases, J lost 9 bases, and 10 bases stayed unmatched. Germline V gene lookup returns CDR1 LNHDA and CDR2 SQIVND (reference sequence). The CDR3 DNA is TGTGCCAGTAGTGACGGGAGGCTCAGAGGTGAGCAGTTCTTC. As protein: CASSDGRLRGEQFF.

The chain links TRBV15 to TRBJ1-5; maybe TRBD1 (6 bases). V was pared by 6 bases and J by 2 bases, with 17 bases between. CDR3 length: 16 residues. Germline-derived CDR1 and CDR2 are LNHNV and YYDKDF (reference sequence). The CDR3 bases are TGTGCCACCAGAAGGCGGGGGCAGGATGGCAATCAGCCCCAGCATTTT. Translated, it gives CATRRRGQDGNQPQHF.

V gene TRBV30 combines with J gene TRBJ1-1; D call uncertain. The CDR3 covers 13 residues. Germline V gene sequence: CDR1 GTSNPN, CDR2 SVGIG (reference sequence). The V end was cut by 5 bases, the J end by 0 bases, with 10 bases between. The CDR3 DNA sequence: TGTGCCTGGTCCCGGACTATGAACACTGAAGCTTTCTTT. Its translation is CAWSRTMNTEAFF.

This clone was seen just once. This CDR3 is CAWNHGTGYYEQYF. The DNA for the CDR3 is TGTGCCTGGAACCACGGGACAGGGTACTACGAGCAGTACTTC. The V and J genes are TRBV30 and TRBJ2-7; 9 bases map to TRBD1. Germline CDR1 reads GTSNPN; CDR2 reads SVGIG (reference sequence). J lost 3 bases, V lost 4 bases, and 7 bases had no gene match. The CDR3 length is 14 residues.

V and J are TRBV9 and TRBJ1-2, with TRBD1 matching 10 bases. Trimming at V came to 7 bases and at J to 2 bases, leaving 5 bases not matched to a gene. The CDR3 totals 14 residues. The germline gives CDR1 SGDLS, CDR2 YYNGEE. The CDR3 sequence is CASRQGAGNYGYTF. The CDR3 DNA reads TGTGCCAGCCGACAGGGGGCGGGGAACTATGGCTACACCTTC.

Points on this clone: Since a far larger clone is one base different, this is likely a read error. The rearrangement joins TRBV9 to TRBJ2-7; 9 bases are shared with TRBD1. Germline CDR1 is SGDLS and CDR2 is YYNGEE. With V trimmed by 7 bases and J by 6 bases, 14 bases remained unmatched. The CDR3 runs 15 residues. CDR3 bases: TGTGCCAGCGGCGCCTCGACAGGGGGTATTGGCGAGCAGTACTTC. Amino acid sequence: CASGASTGGIGEQYF. The entire variable domain, with the rest obtained from reference TRBV9 and TRBJ2-7, is as follows: DSGVTQTPKHLITATGQRVTLRCSPRSGDLSVYWYQQSLDQGLQFLIQYYNGEERAKGNILERFSAQQFPDLHSELNLSSLELGDSALYFCASGASTGGIGEQYFGPGTRLTVT.

As regards this clone: A read error is the likely source, as a far larger clone sits one nucleotide away. The genes are TRBV4-2 and TRBJ2-2, with 8 bases lining up with TRBD2. Germline CDR1 is LGHNA and CDR2 is YNFKEQ. Trimming cost V 2 bases and J 5 bases; bases outside gene matches: 13. The CDR3 runs 18 residues. Here the CDR3 reads CASSQFPSAGASTGELFF. CDR3 coding DNA: TGTGCCAGCAGCCAATTCCCCTCAGCGGGAGCCTCTACCGGGGAGCTGTTTTTT.

The chain employs TRBV7-2 and TRBJ2-7; D unclear. Trimming pared 5 bases from V and 0 bases from J, leaving 11 bases between. This CDR3 is 14 amino acids long. CDR1 is SGHTA, CDR2 FQGNSA, per germline. The CDR3 reads CASSPTWDSYEQYF. DNA for the CDR3: TGTGCCAGCAGCCCCACCTGGGACTCCTACGAGCAGTACTTC.

The J gene is TRBJ2-7, the V gene TRBV29-1; D not resolved. The CDR3 consists of 13 residues. Germline assignment: CDR1 SQVTM and CDR2 ANQGSEA. Trimming took off 4 bases at V and 0 bases at J, with 10 bases between the two ends. CDR3: CSVAWSSSYEQYF. The CDR3 nucleotides are TGCAGCGTTGCGTGGTCGTCCTCCTACGAGCAGTACTTC.

This clone came up a few times. The CDR3 reads CASSYARGTDTQYF. The CDR3, as DNA: TGTGCCAGCAGCTATGCTCGAGGGACGGATACGCAGTATTTT. V is TRBV7-2 and J is TRBJ2-3, with D tentatively TRBD1 or TRBD2 (5 bases each). Germline CDR1 reads SGHTA; CDR2 reads FQGNSA. Trimming removed 4 bases from V and 6 bases from J, with 14 bases in between. The CDR3 covers 14 residues.

This chain joins TRBV15 and TRBJ1-4; a possible D gene is TRBD1 (5 bases). V was cut by 3 bases and J by 0 bases, with 11 bases left in between. CDR1 is LNHNV, CDR2 YYDKDF, per germline (reference sequence). The CDR3 extends over 16 amino acids. The CDR3 is CATSRGTTTTNEKLFF. DNA of the CDR3: TGTGCCACCAGCAGGGGGACCACAACAACTAATGAAAAACTGTTTTTT.

V gene TRBV4-1 combines with J gene TRBJ1-2, with TRBD1 as a possible D gene (5 bases). The CDR3 is 13 amino acids. Germline V CDR1 and CDR2: MGHRA, YSYEKL. V was shortened by 0 bases and J by 5 bases, with 7 bases between the two germline ends. The CDR3 spells CASSQDRDYGYTF. Written as DNA, the CDR3 is TGCGCCAGCAGCCAAGACAGGGATTATGGCTACACCTTC.

Points on this clone: A far larger clone is a single base away, which makes a read error likely. The V gene is TRBV30, the J gene TRBJ2-2; D may be TRBD2 (5 bases). CDR3 length equals 15 residues. The germline V gene has CDR1 GTSNPN and CDR2 SVGIG (reference sequence). With 3 bases removed from V and 5 bases from J, the gap between germline ends came to 16 bases. The CDR3 spells CAWRSAEEDTGELFF. CDR3 nucleotides: TGTGCCTGGAGGAGTGCAGAGGAGGATACCGGGGAGCTGTTTTTT.

This chain links TRBV28 with TRBJ1-4; D is uncertain. Germline V gene sequence: CDR1 MDHEN, CDR2 SYDVKM. The CDR3 contains 14 residues. Between the trimmed V and J ends, which lost 8 bases and 8 bases, there was a span of 18 bases. CDR3 region: CASGVSTEREKLFF. CDR3 bases: TGTGCCAGCGGGGTCAGTACCGAGAGGGAAAAACTGTTTTTT.

This chain joins TRBV5-1 and TRBJ2-3, with D possibly TRBD2 on 5 matching bases. V was cut by 4 bases and J by 6 bases, with 9 bases left in between. Per germline, CDR1 SGHRS and CDR2 YFSETQ. The CDR3 is made up of 12 amino acids. CDR3 in amino acids: CASSQDFDTQYF. The CDR3 nucleotides read TGCGCCAGCAGCCAGGACTTTGATACGCAGTATTTT.

This sequence joins TRBV28 and TRBJ2-3; 8 bases agree with TRBD1. This CDR3 has 16 residues. Per germline, CDR1 MDHEN and CDR2 SYDVKM. The V segment lost 5 bases and the J segment 2 bases; nucleotides outside the gene matches: 9. Written as DNA, the CDR3 is TGTGCCAGCAGTGGCGCCGGGACAGGCTACACAGATACGCAGTATTTT. Its protein is CASSGAGTGYTDTQYF.

This clone was found once. A far larger clone is just one base off, so this is likely a read error. This specimen includes other DNA sequences encoding the same CDR3. This chain links TRBV7-3 with TRBJ1-1, with 7 bases that match TRBD1. The CDR3 has 13 residues. V shed 4 bases and J 5 bases; nucleotides not matched to a gene: 4. Germline lookup yields CDR1 SGHTA and CDR2 FQGTGA. CDR3 DNA sequence: TGTGCCAGCAGCTATGACAGGGAAACTGAAGCTTTCTTT. This codes for CASSYDRETEAFF. Supplemented by reference TRBV7-3 and TRBJ1-1, the full variable domain reads GAGVSQTPSNKVTEKGKYVELRCDPISGHTALYWYRQSLGQGPEFLIYFQGTGAADDSGLPNDRFFAVRPEGSVSTLKIQRTERGDSAVYLCASSYDRETEAFFGQGTRLTVV.

Concerning this clone: The sample holds other DNA sequences that translate to the same CDR3. The chain combines TRBV2 with TRBJ1-1; D ambiguous. Germline loops: CDR1 SNHLY, CDR2 FYNNEI. Trimming removed 1 base from V and 1 base from J, with 4 bases in between. The CDR3 is made up of 13 amino acids. CDR3 amino acids: CASSEGSNTEAFF. Written as DNA, the CDR3 is TGTGCCAGCAGTGAAGGATCGAACACTGAAGCTTTCTTT.

The chain joins TRBV10-1 to TRBJ2-3; weak D call: TRBD1 (6 bases). CDR1 and CDR2 from the germline V gene are WNHNN and SYGVQD (reference sequence). V dropped 0 bases and J dropped 2 bases, with 12 bases sitting between them. The CDR3 loop spans 16 amino acids. The CDR3 loop reads CASSESVRQVTDTQYF. The CDR3 region has the DNA TGCGCCAGCAGTGAGTCGGTGAGACAGGTCACAGATACGCAGTATTTT.